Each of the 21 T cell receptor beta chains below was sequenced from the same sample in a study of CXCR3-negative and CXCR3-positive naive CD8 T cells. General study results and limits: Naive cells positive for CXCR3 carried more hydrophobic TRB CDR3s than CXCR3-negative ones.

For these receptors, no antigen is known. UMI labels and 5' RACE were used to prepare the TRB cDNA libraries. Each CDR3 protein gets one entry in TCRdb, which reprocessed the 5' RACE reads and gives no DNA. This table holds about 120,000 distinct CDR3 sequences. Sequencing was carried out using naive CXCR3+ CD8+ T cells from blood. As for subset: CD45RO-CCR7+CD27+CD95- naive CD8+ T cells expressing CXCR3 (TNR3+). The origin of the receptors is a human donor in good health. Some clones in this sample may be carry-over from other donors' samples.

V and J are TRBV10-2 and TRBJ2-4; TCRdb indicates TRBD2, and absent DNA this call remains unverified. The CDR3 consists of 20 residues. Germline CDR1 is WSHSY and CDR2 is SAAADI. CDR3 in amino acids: CASSNREADETSGRENIQYF.

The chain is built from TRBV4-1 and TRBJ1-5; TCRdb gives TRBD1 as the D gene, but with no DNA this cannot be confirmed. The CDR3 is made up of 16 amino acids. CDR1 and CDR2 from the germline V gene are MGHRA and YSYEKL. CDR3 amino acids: CASSQDGQGVGQPQHF.

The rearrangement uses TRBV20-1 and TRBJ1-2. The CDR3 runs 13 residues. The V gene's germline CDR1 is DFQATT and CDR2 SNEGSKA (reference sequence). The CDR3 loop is CSALTTENYGYTF.

CDR3 protein: CASSLWGVSNQPQHF. The chain joins TRBV28 to TRBJ1-5; the TRBD1 assignment by TCRdb is unverifiable without DNA. This CDR3 comprises 15 residues. The germline gives CDR1 MDHEN, CDR2 SYDVKM.

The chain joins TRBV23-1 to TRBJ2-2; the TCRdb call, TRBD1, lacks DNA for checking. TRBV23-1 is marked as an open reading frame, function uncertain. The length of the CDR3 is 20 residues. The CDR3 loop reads CASSQRDRGMGLTGTGELFF.

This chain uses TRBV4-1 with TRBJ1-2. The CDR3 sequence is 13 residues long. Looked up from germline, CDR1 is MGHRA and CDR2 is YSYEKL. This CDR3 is CASSSHVGYGYTF.

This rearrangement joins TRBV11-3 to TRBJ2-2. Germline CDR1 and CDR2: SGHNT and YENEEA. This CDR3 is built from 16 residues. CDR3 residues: CASSLGLDSNTGELFF.

CDR3 loop: CASSLGSANYGYTF. The rearrangement uses TRBV7-8 and TRBJ1-2. There are 14 residues in the CDR3. Germline-derived CDR1 and CDR2 are SGHVS and FQNEAQ.

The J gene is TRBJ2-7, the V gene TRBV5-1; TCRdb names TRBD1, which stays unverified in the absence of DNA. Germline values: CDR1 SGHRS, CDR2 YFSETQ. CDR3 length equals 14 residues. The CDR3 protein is CASSLGTGTYEQYF. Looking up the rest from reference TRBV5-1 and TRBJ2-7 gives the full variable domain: KAGVTQTPRYLIKTRGQQVTLSCSPISGHRSVSWYQQTPGQGLQFLFEYFSETQRNKGNFPGRFSGRQFSNSRSEMNVSTLELGDSALYLCASSLGTGTYEQYFGPGTRLTVT.

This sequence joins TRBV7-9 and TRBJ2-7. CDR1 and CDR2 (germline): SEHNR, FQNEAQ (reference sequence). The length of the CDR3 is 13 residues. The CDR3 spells CASSLELDGEQYF.

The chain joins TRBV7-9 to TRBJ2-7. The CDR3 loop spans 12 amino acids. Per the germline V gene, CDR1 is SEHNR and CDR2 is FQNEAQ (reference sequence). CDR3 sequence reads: CASSSNSYEQYF.

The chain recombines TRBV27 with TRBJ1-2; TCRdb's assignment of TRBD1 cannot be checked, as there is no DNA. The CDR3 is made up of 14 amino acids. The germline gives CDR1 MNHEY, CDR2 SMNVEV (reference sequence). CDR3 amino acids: CASSLRVTGGGYTF.

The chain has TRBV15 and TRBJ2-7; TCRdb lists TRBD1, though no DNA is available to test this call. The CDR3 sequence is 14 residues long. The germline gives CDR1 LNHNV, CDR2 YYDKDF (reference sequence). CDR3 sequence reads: CATSRGGTADEQYF.

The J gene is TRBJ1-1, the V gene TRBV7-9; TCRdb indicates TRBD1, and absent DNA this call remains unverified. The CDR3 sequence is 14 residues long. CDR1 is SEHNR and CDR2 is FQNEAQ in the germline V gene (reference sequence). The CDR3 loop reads CASSLETGTDEAFF.

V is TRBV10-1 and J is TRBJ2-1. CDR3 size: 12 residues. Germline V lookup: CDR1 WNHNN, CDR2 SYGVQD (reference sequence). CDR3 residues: CASSGVGNEQFF.

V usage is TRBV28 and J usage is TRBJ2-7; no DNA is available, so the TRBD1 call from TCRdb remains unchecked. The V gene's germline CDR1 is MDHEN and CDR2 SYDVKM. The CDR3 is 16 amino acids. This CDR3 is CASSWDPGQGAYEQYF.

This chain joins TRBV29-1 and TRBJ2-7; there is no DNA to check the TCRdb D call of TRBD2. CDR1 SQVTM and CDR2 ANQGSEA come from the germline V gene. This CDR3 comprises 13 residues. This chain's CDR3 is CSVAISGSPEQYF.

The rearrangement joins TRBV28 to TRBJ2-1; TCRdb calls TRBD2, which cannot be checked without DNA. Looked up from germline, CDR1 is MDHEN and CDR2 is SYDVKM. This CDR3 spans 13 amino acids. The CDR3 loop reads CASSPPTDNEQFF.

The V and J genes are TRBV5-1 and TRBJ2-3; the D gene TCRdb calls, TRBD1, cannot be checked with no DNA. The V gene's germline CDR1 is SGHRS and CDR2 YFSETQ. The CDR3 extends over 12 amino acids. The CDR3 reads CASSTPEDTQYF.

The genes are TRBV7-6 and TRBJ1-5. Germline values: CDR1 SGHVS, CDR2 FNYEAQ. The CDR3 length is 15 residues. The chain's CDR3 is CASSLGASENQPQHF.

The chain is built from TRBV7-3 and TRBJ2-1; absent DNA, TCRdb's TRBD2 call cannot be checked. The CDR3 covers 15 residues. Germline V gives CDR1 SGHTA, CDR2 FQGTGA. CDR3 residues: CASSQTGTSGNEQFF.